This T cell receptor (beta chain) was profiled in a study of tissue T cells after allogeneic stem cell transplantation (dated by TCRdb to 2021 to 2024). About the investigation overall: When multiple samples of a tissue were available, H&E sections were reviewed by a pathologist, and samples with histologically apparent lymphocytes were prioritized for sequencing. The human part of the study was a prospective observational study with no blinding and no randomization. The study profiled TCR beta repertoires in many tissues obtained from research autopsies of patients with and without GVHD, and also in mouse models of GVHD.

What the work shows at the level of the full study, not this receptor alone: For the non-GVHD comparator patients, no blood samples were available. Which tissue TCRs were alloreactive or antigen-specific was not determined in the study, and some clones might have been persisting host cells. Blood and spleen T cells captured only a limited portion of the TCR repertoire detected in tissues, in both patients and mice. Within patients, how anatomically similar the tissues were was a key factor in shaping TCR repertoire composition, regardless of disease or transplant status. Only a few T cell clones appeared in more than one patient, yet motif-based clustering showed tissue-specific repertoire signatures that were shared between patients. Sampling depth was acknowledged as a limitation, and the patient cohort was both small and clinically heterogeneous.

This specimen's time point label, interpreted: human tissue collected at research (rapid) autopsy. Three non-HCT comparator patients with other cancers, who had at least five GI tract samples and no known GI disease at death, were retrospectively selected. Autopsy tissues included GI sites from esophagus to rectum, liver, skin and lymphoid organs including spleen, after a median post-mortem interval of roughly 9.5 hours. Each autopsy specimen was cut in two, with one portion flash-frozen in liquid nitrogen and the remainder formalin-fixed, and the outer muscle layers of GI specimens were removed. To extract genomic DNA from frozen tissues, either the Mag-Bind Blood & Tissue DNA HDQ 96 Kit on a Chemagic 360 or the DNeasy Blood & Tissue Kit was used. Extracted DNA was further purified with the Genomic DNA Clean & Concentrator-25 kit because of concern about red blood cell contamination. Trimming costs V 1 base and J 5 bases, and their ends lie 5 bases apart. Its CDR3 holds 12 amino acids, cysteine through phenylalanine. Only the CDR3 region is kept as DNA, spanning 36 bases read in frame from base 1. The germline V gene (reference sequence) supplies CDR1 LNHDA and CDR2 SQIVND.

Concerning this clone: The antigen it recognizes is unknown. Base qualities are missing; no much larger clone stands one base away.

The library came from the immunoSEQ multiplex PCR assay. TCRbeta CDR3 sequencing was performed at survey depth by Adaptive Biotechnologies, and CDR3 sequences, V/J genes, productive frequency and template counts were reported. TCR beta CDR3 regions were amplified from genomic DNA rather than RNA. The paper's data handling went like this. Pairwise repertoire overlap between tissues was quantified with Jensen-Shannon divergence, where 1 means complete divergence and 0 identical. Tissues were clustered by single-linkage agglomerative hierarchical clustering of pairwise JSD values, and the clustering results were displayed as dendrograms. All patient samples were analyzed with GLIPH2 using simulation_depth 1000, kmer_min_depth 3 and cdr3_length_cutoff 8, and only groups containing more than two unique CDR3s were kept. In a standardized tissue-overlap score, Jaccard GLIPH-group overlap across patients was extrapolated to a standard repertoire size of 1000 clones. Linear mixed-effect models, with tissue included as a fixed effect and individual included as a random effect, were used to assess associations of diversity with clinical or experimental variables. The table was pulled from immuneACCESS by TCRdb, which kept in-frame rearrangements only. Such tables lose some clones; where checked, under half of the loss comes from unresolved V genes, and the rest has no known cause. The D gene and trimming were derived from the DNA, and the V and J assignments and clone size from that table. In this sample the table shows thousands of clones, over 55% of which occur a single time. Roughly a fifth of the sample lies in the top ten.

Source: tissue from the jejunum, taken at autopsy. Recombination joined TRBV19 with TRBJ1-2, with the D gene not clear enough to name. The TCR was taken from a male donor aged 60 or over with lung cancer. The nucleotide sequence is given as TGTGCCAGTAGTATAGGGGATTATGGCTACACCTTC. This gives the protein CASSIGDYGYTF.